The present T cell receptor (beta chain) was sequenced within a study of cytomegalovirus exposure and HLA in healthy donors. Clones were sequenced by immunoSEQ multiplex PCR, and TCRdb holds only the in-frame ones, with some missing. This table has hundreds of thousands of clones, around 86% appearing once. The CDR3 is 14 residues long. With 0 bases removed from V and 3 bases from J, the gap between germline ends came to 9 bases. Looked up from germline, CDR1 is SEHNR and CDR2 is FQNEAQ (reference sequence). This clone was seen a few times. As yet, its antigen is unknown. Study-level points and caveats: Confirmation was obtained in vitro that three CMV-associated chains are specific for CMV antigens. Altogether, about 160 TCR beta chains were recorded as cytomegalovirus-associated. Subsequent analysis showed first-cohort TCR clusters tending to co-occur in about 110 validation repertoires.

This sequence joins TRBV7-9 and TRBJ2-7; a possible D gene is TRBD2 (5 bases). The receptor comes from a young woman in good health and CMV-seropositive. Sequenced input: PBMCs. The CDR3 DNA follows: TGTGCCAGCAGCTTAGCGGCGGGTAACTACGAGCAGTACTTC. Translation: CASSLAAGNYEQYF. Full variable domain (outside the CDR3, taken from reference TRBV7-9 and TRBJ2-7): DTGVSQNPRHKITKRGQNVTFRCDPISEHNRLYWYRQTLGQGPEFLTYFQNEAQLEKSRLLSDRFSAERPKGSFSTLEIQRTEQGDSAMYLCASSLAAGNYEQYFGPGTRLTVT.